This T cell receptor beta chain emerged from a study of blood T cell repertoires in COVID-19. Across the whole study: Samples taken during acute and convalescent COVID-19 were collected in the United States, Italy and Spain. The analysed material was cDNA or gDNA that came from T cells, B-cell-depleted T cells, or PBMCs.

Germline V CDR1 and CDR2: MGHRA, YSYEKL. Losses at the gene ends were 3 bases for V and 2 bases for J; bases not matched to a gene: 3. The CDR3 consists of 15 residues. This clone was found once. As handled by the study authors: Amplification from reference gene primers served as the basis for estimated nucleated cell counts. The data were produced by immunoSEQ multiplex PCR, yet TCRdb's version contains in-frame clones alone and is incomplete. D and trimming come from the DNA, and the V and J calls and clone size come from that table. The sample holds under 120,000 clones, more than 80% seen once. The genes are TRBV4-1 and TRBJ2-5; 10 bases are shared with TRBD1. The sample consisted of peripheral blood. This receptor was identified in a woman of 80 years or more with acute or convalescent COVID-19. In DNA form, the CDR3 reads TGCGCCAGCAGCCATTTGGACAGGGGGCAAGAGACCCAGTACTTC. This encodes CASSHLDRGQETQYF.